This T cell receptor beta chain was sequenced during a study of T cell responses to AZD1222 COVID-19 vaccine. Overall study findings and caveats: Seropositive at baseline were only a handful of AZD1222 recipients. Donors were mostly white British, more females; clonal diversity possibly underestimated.

This clone is a singleton in its sample. What it binds is unknown. Some clones are missing from TCRdb's copy, which holds only in-frame ones; the method was immunoSEQ multiplex PCR. The sample has more than 110,000 clones, 85% to 90% seen once. CDR3 length equals 15 residues. V gave up 5 bases and J gave up 3 bases, with 15 bases separating them. From germline, CDR1 is MNHEY and CDR2 SMNVEV (reference sequence). The chain links TRBV27 to TRBJ2-3, with D possibly matching TRBD2 (5 bases). The receptor was derived from an adult in good health. Source: peripheral blood, taken on day 0 of AZD1222 vaccination. The CDR3 DNA reads TGTGCCAGCAGTCCTCTTGTGGGAGCAACAGATACGCAGTATTTT. Translation: CASSPLVGATDTQYF.